These 25 T cell receptor beta chains were all obtained from the same sample, sequenced in a study of blood T cell repertoires in COVID-19. The data were produced by immunoSEQ multiplex PCR, yet TCRdb's version contains in-frame clones alone and is incomplete. The table records about 70,000 clones, approximately 86% of them present only once. Sequenced sample: peripheral blood. The receptors here all came from a human donor in a cohort sampled during active COVID-19.

The chain uses TRBV6-4 and TRBJ2-1; D is perhaps TRBD1 (6 bases). Germline CDR1 MRHNA, CDR2 SNTAGT. V dropped 5 bases and J dropped 8 bases, with 19 bases sitting between them. CDR3 length: 15 amino acids. The CDR3 region has the DNA TGTGCCAGCAGTTCCCAGCAGGGGCTCGGCCATGAGCAGTTCTTC. This encodes CASSSQQGLGHEQFF.

V gene TRBV29-1 combines with J gene TRBJ2-7; 7 nucleotides line up with TRBD2. J lost 5 bases, V lost 4 bases, and 11 bases had no gene match. The germline V gene has CDR1 SQVTM and CDR2 ANQGSEA. The CDR3 length is 14 residues. CDR3 sequence: CSVARGTALHEQYF. The DNA of the CDR3 is TGCAGCGTTGCGCGGGGGACCGCCCTCCACGAGCAGTACTTC.

This sequence joins TRBV4-1 and TRBJ2-7; 11 nucleotides match TRBD2. Germline CDR1 MGHRA, CDR2 YSYEKL. There are 15 residues in the CDR3. After removal of 8 bases from V and 6 bases from J, the junction contained 12 bases not matched to a gene. This CDR3 is CASRDRLAGGAEQYF. DNA for the CDR3: TGCGCCAGCCGAGACCGCCTAGCGGGGGGAGCCGAGCAGTACTTC.

The J gene is TRBJ1-1, the V gene TRBV7-9, with D possibly matching TRBD1 (5 bases). The germline V gene encodes CDR1 SEHNR and CDR2 FQNEAQ (reference sequence). The germline V and J ends were trimmed by 2 bases and 3 bases, with 10 bases remaining between them. This CDR3 comprises 14 residues. The CDR3 here is CASSLNLGDTEAFF. In DNA form, the CDR3 reads TGTGCCAGCAGCTTAAATCTAGGGGACACTGAAGCTTTCTTT.

This clone was counted between two and nine times. The chain uses TRBV6-6 and TRBJ2-7; a weak D match, TRBD1 (6 bases). CDR1 is MNHNY and CDR2 is SVGAGI in the germline V gene (reference sequence). V lost 4 bases and J lost 6, with 10 bases in between. This CDR3 has 12 amino acids. The CDR3 nucleotides are TGTGCCAGCAGTTTTACAGGGTCCGAGCAGTACTTC. This translates into CASSFTGSEQYF.

This clone is classed as medium-sized. The J gene is TRBJ1-4, the V gene TRBV27, with D perhaps TRBD1 (6 bases). The CDR3 consists of 15 residues. Germline assignment: CDR1 MNHEY and CDR2 SMNVEV (reference sequence). Trimming removed 6 bases from V and 5 bases from J, with 16 bases in between. DNA of the CDR3: TGTGCCAGCAGACGTACCGGGACACAGAATGAAAAACTGTTTTTT. This encodes CASRRTGTQNEKLFF.

DNA for the CDR3: TGTGCCAGCAGCAAAAAGGGAGAACCTGAAGCTTTCTTT. Its translation is CASSKKGEPEAFF. The genes are TRBV7-9 and TRBJ1-1; D unclear. Trimming left V 5 bases short and J 6 bases short, with 13 bases between. Germline CDR1 SEHNR, CDR2 FQNEAQ (reference sequence). CDR3 length equals 13 residues.

The chain has TRBV2 and TRBJ2-5; TRBD2 matches at 10 bases. Germline-derived CDR1 and CDR2 are SNHLY and FYNNEI. The CDR3 is 15 residues long. The trim removed 6 bases at V and 10 bases at J, leaving 14 bases unmatched. This CDR3 reads CASRTTSSGGGDQYF. CDR3 sequence (DNA): TGTGCCAGCAGGACGACTTCGAGCGGGGGGGGCGACCAGTACTTC.

CDR3 region: CASSPGQGYGQPQHF. The CDR3 DNA follows: TGCGCCAGCAGCCCAGGACAGGGGTACGGTCAGCCCCAGCATTTT. V usage is TRBV4-1 and J usage is TRBJ1-5, with TRBD1 matching 9 bases. Losses at the gene ends were 4 bases for V and 6 bases for J; bases not matched to a gene: 7. The CDR3 consists of 15 residues. The germline gives CDR1 MGHRA, CDR2 YSYEKL.

The chain has TRBV7-2 and TRBJ2-5; TRBD2 agrees at 7 bases. The CDR3 extends over 15 amino acids. CDR1 is SGHTA and CDR2 is FQGNSA in the germline V gene. The V segment lost 0 bases and the J segment 1 base; nucleotides outside the gene matches: 2. The CDR3 DNA reads as TGTGCCAGCAGCTTAGCTGGGACTACCCAAGAGACCCAGTACTTC. Residues: CASSLAGTTQETQYF.

The rearrangement joins TRBV28 to TRBJ2-7, with 8 nucleotides matching TRBD1. This CDR3 has 13 amino acids. V gave up 5 bases and J gave up 4 bases; unmatched junction bases: 4. Germline V gene data show CDR1 as MDHEN and CDR2 as SYDVKM. The CDR3 DNA reads as TGTGCCAGCAGTCGGACAGGGTTTTACGAGCAGTACTTC. Protein: CASSRTGFYEQYF.

The chain recombines TRBV4-1 with TRBJ2-7, with unresolved D. There are 12 residues in the CDR3. Germline CDR1 is MGHRA and CDR2 is YSYEKL. Trimming stripped 0 bases from V and 8 bases from J, with 8 bases between. CDR3 loop: CASSQDRTKQYF. The DNA for the CDR3 is TGCGCCAGCAGCCAAGATCGAACTAAGCAGTACTTC.

This clone was recorded once. The rearrangement uses TRBV20-1 and TRBJ1-5; D gene uncertain. CDR1 and CDR2 (germline): DFQATT, SNEGSKA (reference sequence). Deletions cut 3 bases from V and 4 bases from J, with 10 bases between. The CDR3 totals 13 residues. The CDR3 DNA reads TGCAGTGCTAGTCAGGCAGGAAATCAGCCCCAGCATTTT. Encoded protein: CSASQAGNQPQHF.

The V call is TRBV9, the J call TRBJ2-3; D not certain. The CDR3 runs 14 residues. The germline V gene encodes CDR1 SGDLS and CDR2 YYNGEE. Trimming removed 0 bases at V and 6 bases at J, with 11 bases between. CDR3 DNA: TGTGCCAGCAGCGTAGGGCCAGTCCAGGATACGCAGTATTTT. This codes for CASSVGPVQDTQYF.

This chain links TRBV6-4 with TRBJ2-5; D is unresolved. CDR1 is MRHNA and CDR2 is SNTAGT in the germline V gene. Trimming left V 9 bases short and J 11 bases short, with 16 bases between. The CDR3 loop spans 11 amino acids. The CDR3 nucleotides are TGTGCCAGAACCACCTCCGGAGCGCAGTACTTC. This gives the protein CARTTSGAQYF.

The chain recombines TRBV9 with TRBJ1-5; 8 bases are a match to TRBD1. From germline, CDR1 is SGDLS and CDR2 YYNGEE. The J segment lost 2 bases and the V segment lost 0 bases, leaving 4 bases of the junction unmatched. The CDR3 sequence is 16 residues long. Here the CDR3 DNA reads TGTGCCAGCAGCGTAGAACAGGGGGTTGGCAATCAGCCCCAGCATTTT. As protein: CASSVEQGVGNQPQHF. Combining the CDR3 with reference TRBV9 and TRBJ1-5 gives the whole variable domain DSGVTQTPKHLITATGQRVTLRCSPRSGDLSVYWYQQSLDQGLQFLIQYYNGEERAKGNILERFSAQQFPDLHSELNLSSLELGDSALYFCASSVEQGVGNQPQHFGDGTRLSIL.

The V call is TRBV6-4, the J call TRBJ1-5; D gene uncertain. Germline V gene sequence: CDR1 MRHNA, CDR2 SNTAGT. Trimming removed 4 bases at V and 1 base at J, with 14 bases between. The CDR3 runs to 16 residues. The DNA for the CDR3 is TGTGCCAGCAGTGTCCTGAGGCGGGGAAGCAATCAGCCCCAGCATTTT. The encoded protein is CASSVLRRGSNQPQHF.

The rearrangement joins TRBV6-2 or TRBV6-3 to TRBJ2-6; D might be TRBD1 (6 bases). CDR1 and CDR2 (germline): MNHEY, SVGEGT. The CDR3 contains 17 residues. The V and J ends lost 5 bases and 1 base respectively, with 15 bases between them. The CDR3 DNA is TGTGCCAGCAGTCTTGATCGACAGGCGTCTGGGGCCAACGTCCTGACTTTC. The encoded protein is CASSLDRQASGANVLTF.

This chain connects TRBV28 to TRBJ2-7, with TRBD2 matching 7 bases. The CDR3 is 18 residues long. V lost 8 bases and J lost 2; bases outside the gene matches: 21. From germline, CDR1 is MDHEN and CDR2 SYDVKM. CDR3 residues: CASSGSPPRGGAAYEQYF. The CDR3 nucleotides read TGTGCCAGCTCCGGAAGTCCTCCTCGGGGAGGGGCCGCCTACGAGCAGTACTTC.

This clone was detected only a few times. The chain carries TRBV19 and TRBJ1-5; TRBD1 is a possible D gene (6 bases). V shed 3 bases and J shed 2 bases, with 17 bases lying between them. Per germline, CDR1 LNHDA and CDR2 SQIVND (reference sequence). This CDR3 spans 17 amino acids. Written as DNA, the CDR3 is TGTGCCAGTAGTATCCACCGGGGGGCGACGGGCAATCAGCCCCAGCATTTT. Its translation: CASSIHRGATGNQPQHF.

The chain combines TRBV7-6 with TRBJ2-2, with D possibly matching TRBD2 (7 bases). V was cut by 1 base and J by 7 bases, with 13 bases left in between. The CDR3 loop spans 15 amino acids. Germline CDR1 reads SGHVS; CDR2 reads FNYEAQ. The CDR3 here is CASSLGYREGGELFF. The CDR3 DNA is TGTGCCAGCAGCTTAGGCTACAGGGAGGGCGGGGAGCTGTTTTTT.

This chain joins TRBV7-3 and TRBJ2-1, with 12 bases identical to TRBD2. This CDR3 comprises 16 residues. Unmatched junction bases numbered 9, after V lost 2 bases and J lost 10 bases. The germline CDR1 and CDR2 sequences are SGHTA and FQGTGA. This CDR3 is CASSLSVLAGGQEQFF. The DNA of the CDR3 is TGTGCCAGCAGCTTATCTGTACTAGCGGGGGGCCAAGAGCAGTTCTTC.

The rearrangement uses TRBV19 and TRBJ1-5; no reliable D call. V dropped 4 bases and J dropped 0 bases, with 16 bases sitting between them. Germline lookup yields CDR1 LNHDA and CDR2 SQIVND (reference sequence). There are 17 residues in the CDR3. The CDR3 reads CASSKEGWANSNQPQHF. The CDR3 bases are TGTGCCAGTAGTAAGGAAGGTTGGGCTAATAGCAATCAGCCCCAGCATTTT.

The chain is built from TRBV2 and TRBJ1-1; TRBD1 might be the D (5 bases). There are 14 residues in the CDR3. The V gene lost 6 bases and the J gene lost 6 bases, with 17 bases spanning the gap. Germline V CDR1 and CDR2: SNHLY, FYNNEI. CDR3 sequence reads: CASRGLRDPPEAFF. CDR3 DNA sequence: TGTGCCAGCAGGGGGCTCAGGGATCCCCCTGAAGCTTTCTTT.

The chain couples TRBV2 to TRBJ2-5; 15 positions agree with TRBD2. The J segment lost 7 bases and the V segment lost 7 bases, leaving 10 bases of the junction unmatched. CDR1 is SNHLY, CDR2 FYNNEI, per germline. The CDR3 runs to 16 residues. The CDR3 bases are TGTGCCAGCACTCAGGGACTAGCGGGGGGCCGTGGGACCCAGTACTTC. Residues: CASTQGLAGGRGTQYF.